The 27 T cell receptor beta chains in this list originate from one sample, sequenced in a study of post-analysis software for immune sequencing data. Their target antigens are unknown. Every TCR beta cDNA library bore unique molecular identifiers. TCRdb re-derived calls from the PCR reads in MiXCR, one entry per CDR3 protein. Among about 570,000 distinct CDR3 sequences, roughly 34% were seen once, and the ten largest hold approximately 6%. Study-wide findings and caveats: Four or five TRBV segments, including TRBV5-6, TRBV5-1 and TRBV20-1, were more frequent in patients than controls.

Sequenced sample: blood. Receptors originate from a girl aged 2-17 years with multiple sclerosis.

This clonotype was picked up a small number of times. The chain joins TRBV29-1 to TRBJ2-1; 8 positions match TRBD1. The V gene's germline CDR1 is SQVTM and CDR2 ANQGSEA. The CDR3 spans 14 residues. The chain's CDR3 is CSGIRTGLYNEQFF. In nucleotides, the CDR3 is TGCAGTGGAATCCGGACAGGGTTATACAATGAGCAGTTCTTC.

This clonotype has more than one count but fewer than ten. The chain recombines TRBV5-1 with TRBJ2-5, with TRBD2 matching 9 bases. CDR3 size: 14 residues. Germline CDR1 is SGHRS and CDR2 is YFSETQ. The junction had 4 bases not matched to a gene; V was cut back by 4 bases and J by 3 bases. The CDR3 here is CASSVRLAEETQYF. CDR3 in DNA: TGCGCCAGCAGCGTAAGACTAGCGGAAGAGACCCAGTACTTC.

The sample holds a few counts of this clonotype. This sequence joins TRBV11-2 and TRBJ2-1; D remains unclear. Per germline, CDR1 SGHAT and CDR2 FQNNGV. Trimming removed 0 bases from V and 7 bases from J, with 7 bases in between. There are 13 residues in the CDR3. The CDR3, as DNA: TGTGCCAGCAGCTTAGAGTTGAGGAATGAGCAGTTCTTC. It translates to CASSLELRNEQFF.

This chain links TRBV10-3 with TRBJ2-7, with 8 positions matching TRBD1. With the DNA end fitting TRBJ2-5 better, the J assignment may be wrong. Germline CDR1 is ENHRY and CDR2 is SYGVKD. The CDR3 extends over 15 amino acids. The CDR3, as DNA: TGTGCCATCAGTGAGTCGGGGACAGGAGGAGAGACCCAGTACTTC. Amino acids: CAISESGTGGETQYF.

The chain employs TRBV4-1 and TRBJ1-6; D is ambiguous. This CDR3 region has 17 residues. The V gene's germline CDR1 is MGHRA and CDR2 YSYEKL. The V gene lost 3 bases and the J gene lost 0 bases, with 12 bases spanning the gap. CDR3 in amino acids: CASSHPTGSSYNSPLHF. The CDR3 DNA sequence: TGCGCCAGCAGCCACCCGACGGGGAGCTCCTATAATTCACCCCTCCACTTT.

The rearrangement joins TRBV20-1 to TRBJ2-3; TRBD2 aligns across 7 bases. Germline CDR1 and CDR2: DFQATT and SNEGSKA (reference sequence). V shed 5 bases and J 0 bases; nucleotides not matched to a gene: 8. The CDR3 extends over 15 amino acids. The chain's CDR3 is CSAPSWGGSTDTQYF. The CDR3 DNA sequence: TGCAGTGCTCCAAGTTGGGGGGGGAGCACAGATACGCAGTATTTT.

The chain links TRBV10-3 to TRBJ2-1, with D maybe TRBD1 (6 bases). The J call is in doubt because the DNA end fits TRBJ2-7 better. This CDR3 spans 14 amino acids. The germline gives CDR1 ENHRY, CDR2 SYGVKD. CDR3 protein: CAISDNRVEYEQYF. For the CDR3, the DNA is TGTGCCATCAGTGATAACAGGGTCGAATACGAGCAGTACTTC.

V gene TRBV7-9 combines with J gene TRBJ1-5, with 9 bases matching TRBD1. With 4 bases clipped from V and 5 bases from J, the junction kept 3 bases outside the gene matches. Germline lookup yields CDR1 SEHNR and CDR2 FQNEAQ (reference sequence). This CDR3 comprises 14 residues. CDR3 in amino acids: CASSSWDRDQPQHF. The CDR3 DNA follows: TGTGCCAGCAGCTCCTGGGACAGGGATCAGCCCCAGCATTTT. Full variable domain (remainder filled in from reference TRBV7-9 and TRBJ1-5): DTGVSQNPRHKITKRGQNVTFRCDPISEHNRLYWYRQTLGQGPEFLTYFQNEAQLEKSRLLSDRFSAERPKGSFSTLEIQRTEQGDSAMYLCASSSWDRDQPQHFGDGTRLSIL.

The V and J genes are TRBV20-1 and TRBJ2-6; 7 nucleotides agree with TRBD1. J was trimmed by 2 bases and V by 6 bases; bases with no gene match: 7. There are 15 residues in the CDR3. The germline gives CDR1 DFQATT, CDR2 SNEGSKA (reference sequence). CDR3 residues: CSAKTGVAGANVLTF. The CDR3 DNA sequence: TGCAGTGCAAAAACAGGGGTAGCTGGGGCCAACGTCCTGACTTTC.

The CDR3 sequence: CASSLIGSNEQFF. CDR3 nucleotide sequence: TGTGCCAGCAGTTTAATTGGGAGCAATGAGCAGTTCTTC. The chain joins TRBV27 to TRBJ2-1; possibly TRBD2 for D (5 bases). CDR3 length equals 13 residues. Per germline, CDR1 MNHEY and CDR2 SMNVEV (reference sequence). V lost 2 bases and J 6 bases, leaving 8 bases between the germline ends.

This clonotype has just a few counts. The chain employs TRBV6-1 and TRBJ1-1; tentative D call: TRBD1 (5 bases). Germline V gives CDR1 MNHNS, CDR2 SASEGT. The CDR3 has 14 amino acids. Trimming left V 1 base short and J 4 bases short, with 10 bases between. CDR3 nucleotide sequence: TGTGCCAGCAGTGAAGGGGGACTCGGCACTGAAGCTTTCTTT. Residues: CASSEGGLGTEAFF.

Comments on this clonotype: One end of the junction is discordant with germline, which a read error may explain. The V and J genes are TRBV7-2 and TRBJ2-1, with a possible D match to TRBD2 (6 bases). This CDR3 comprises 15 residues. Germline V gives CDR1 SGHTA, CDR2 FQGNSA. The DNA for the CDR3 is TGTGCCAGCAGCTTAGCGGGGACTTCCTACAATGAGCGGTTCTTC. Translated, it gives CASSLAGTSYNERFF.

This clonotype occurred a few times. V and J are TRBV12-3 or TRBV12-4 and TRBJ2-7, with D maybe TRBD1 (5 bases). Trimming took 3 bases from V and 0 from J, leaving 12 bases between them. This CDR3 spans 15 amino acids. In nucleotides, the CDR3 is TGTGCCAGCAGTTTCTCTTACAGGAACTCCTACGAGCAGTACTTC. This encodes CASSFSYRNSYEQYF.

This clonotype was detected a few times. Sequence at one end of the junction differs from germline and may be a read error. The chain employs TRBV13 and TRBJ1-4; unclear D gene. This CDR3 is built from 14 residues. CDR1 is PRHDT, CDR2 FYEKMQ, per germline (reference sequence). CDR3 sequence (DNA): TGTACCAGCAGCTTGCCCACCCACAATGAAAAACTGTTTTTT. Protein sequence: CTSSLPTHNEKLFF.

This sequence joins TRBV28 and TRBJ2-3, with TRBD2 as a possible D gene (5 bases). The germline CDR1 and CDR2 sequences are MDHEN and SYDVKM. The CDR3 spans 16 residues. V lost 5 bases and J lost 3, with 18 bases in between. DNA of the CDR3: TGTGCCAGCAGTCCCGGGGTAGCGAGACTTACAGATACGCAGTATTTT. Translation: CASSPGVARLTDTQYF.

The chain carries TRBV29-1 and TRBJ1-1; no clear D. Trimming cost V 3 bases and J 6 bases, with 17 bases left between them. Germline values: CDR1 SQVTM, CDR2 ANQGSEA. The CDR3 spans 14 residues. The CDR3 is CSVDLGRVTPEAFF. The CDR3 nucleotides read TGCAGCGTTGATCTAGGCCGGGTCACCCCTGAAGCTTTCTTT. Looking up the rest from reference TRBV29-1 and TRBJ1-1 gives the full variable domain: SAVISQKPSRDICQRGTSLTIQCQVDSQVTMMFWYRQQPGQSLTLIATANQGSEATYESGFVIDKFPISRPNLTFSTLTVSNMSPEDSSIYLCSVDLGRVTPEAFFGQGTRLTVV.

The chain combines TRBV29-1 with TRBJ2-5; 9 positions agree with TRBD2. The germline gives CDR1 SQVTM, CDR2 ANQGSEA. The ends lost 6 bases at V and 3 bases at J; junction bases unmatched: 11. The CDR3 is 15 residues long. CDR3 sequence: CSVRVLAGLKETQYF. CDR3 sequence (DNA): TGCAGCGTCCGGGTACTAGCGGGCCTTAAAGAGACCCAGTACTTC. Complete variable domain (other parts from reference TRBV29-1 and TRBJ2-5): SAVISQKPSRDICQRGTSLTIQCQVDSQVTMMFWYRQQPGQSLTLIATANQGSEATYESGFVIDKFPISRPNLTFSTLTVSNMSPEDSSIYLCSVRVLAGLKETQYFGPGTRLLVL.

The J gene is TRBJ2-1, the V gene TRBV5-6, with no clear D. Trimming removed 1 base at V and 8 bases at J, with 10 bases between. This CDR3 comprises 13 residues. CDR1 is SGHDT and CDR2 is YYEEEE in the germline V gene. CDR3 amino acids: CASSLFAQDEQFF. In DNA form, the CDR3 reads TGTGCCAGCAGCTTGTTTGCTCAAGATGAGCAGTTCTTC. Filled out from reference TRBV5-6 and TRBJ2-1, the complete variable domain reads DAGVTQSPTHLIKTRGQQVTLRCSPKSGHDTVSWYQQALGQGPQFIFQYYEEEERQRGNFPDRFSGHQFPNYSSELNVNALLLGDSALYLCASSLFAQDEQFFGPGTRLTVL.

This rearrangement joins TRBV10-3 to TRBJ1-4; 10 nucleotides align to TRBD1. The CDR3 has 15 residues. Germline CDR1 and CDR2: ENHRY and SYGVKD. After removal of 4 bases from V and 7 bases from J, the junction contained 6 bases not matched to a gene. The DNA for the CDR3 is TGTGCCATCAGTGGACGACAGGGGGCCGGTGAAAAACTGTTTTTT. Protein sequence: CAISGRQGAGEKLFF.

In this sample, this clonotype turned up many times. The V gene is TRBV5-1, the J gene TRBJ1-2, with a tentative D call TRBD1 (5 bases). Trimming left V 4 bases short and J 4 bases short, with 8 bases between. This CDR3 has 12 residues. CDR1 and CDR2 (germline): SGHRS, YFSETQ. In nucleotides, the CDR3 is TGCGCCAGCAGCGACAGCCGCTATGGCTACACCTTC. This gives the protein CASSDSRYGYTF.

The V gene is TRBV7-3, the J gene TRBJ2-7; tentative D call: TRBD2 (5 bases). V was pared by 3 bases and J by 3 bases, with 9 bases between. Germline assignment: CDR1 SGHTA and CDR2 FQGTGA. The CDR3 is 13 amino acids. CDR3 sequence reads: CASSFMGVYEQYF. As DNA, the CDR3 is TGTGCCAGCAGCTTCATGGGAGTCTACGAGCAGTACTTC. Variable domain in full (rest from reference TRBV7-3 and TRBJ2-7): GAGVSQTPSNKVTEKGKYVELRCDPISGHTALYWYRQSLGQGPEFLIYFQGTGAADDSGLPNDRFFAVRPEGSVSTLKIQRTERGDSAVYLCASSFMGVYEQYFGPGTRLTVT.

This clonotype was counted only a few times. The V call is TRBV29-1, the J call TRBJ1-2, with a possible D match to TRBD1 (6 bases). The CDR3 extends over 13 amino acids. Deletions cut 7 bases from V and 4 bases from J, with 16 bases between. Germline CDR1 SQVTM, CDR2 ANQGSEA. CDR3 sequence reads: CSAYTGRVYGYTF. The CDR3 DNA sequence: TGCAGCGCCTACACAGGGCGGGTCTATGGCTACACCTTC.

The genes are TRBV14 and TRBJ2-7; TRBD2 agrees at 8 bases. This CDR3 has 15 residues. Trimming removed 2 bases from V and 12 bases from J; junction bases left unmatched: 15. Germline values: CDR1 SGHDN, CDR2 FVKESK. The CDR3 loop is CASSQNGVGGDPTYF. The CDR3, as DNA: TGTGCCAGCAGCCAAAACGGGGTCGGGGGGGATCCGACGTACTTC.

This clonotype appeared once. The chain links TRBV27 to TRBJ2-3; no definite D call. The CDR3 runs to 15 residues. Deletions cut 0 bases from V and 5 bases from J, with 12 bases between. Germline CDR1 is MNHEY and CDR2 is SMNVEV (reference sequence). CDR3 residues: CASSLSHSTVDTQYF. DNA for the CDR3: TGTGCCAGCAGTTTATCTCACTCGACCGTAGATACGCAGTATTTT.

Notes on this clonotype: Mismatch with germline at one junction end may stem from a read error. This rearrangement joins TRBV7-3 to TRBJ2-6; weak D call: TRBD1 (6 bases). The CDR3 totals 17 residues. Germline CDR1 reads SGHTA; CDR2 reads FQGTGA. Written as DNA, the CDR3 is TGTGCCAGCAGCTCCTTTAGAGGCGGGCCAGGGGCCAACGTCCGGACTTTC. Translating it yields CASSSFRGGPGANVRTF.

This sequence joins TRBV5-1 and TRBJ2-3; no firm D call. In germline, CDR1 is SGHRS, CDR2 YFSETQ. This CDR3 is 13 amino acids long. V lost 5 bases and J lost 4, with 11 bases in between. The CDR3 loop is CASRLPTADTQYF. DNA for the CDR3: TGCGCCAGCAGGCTCCCCACAGCAGATACGCAGTATTTT.

This clonotype was seen once. The V gene is TRBV18, the J gene TRBJ1-1; 8 positions match TRBD1. V lost 3 bases and J lost 8; bases outside the gene matches: 11. CDR3 size: 15 residues. Germline CDR1 is KGHSH and CDR2 is LQKENI. The CDR3 DNA reads as TGTGCCAGCTCACCCTCAAGCGTAGCAGGGGGCGAAGCTTTCTTT. Protein product: CASSPSSVAGGEAFF.